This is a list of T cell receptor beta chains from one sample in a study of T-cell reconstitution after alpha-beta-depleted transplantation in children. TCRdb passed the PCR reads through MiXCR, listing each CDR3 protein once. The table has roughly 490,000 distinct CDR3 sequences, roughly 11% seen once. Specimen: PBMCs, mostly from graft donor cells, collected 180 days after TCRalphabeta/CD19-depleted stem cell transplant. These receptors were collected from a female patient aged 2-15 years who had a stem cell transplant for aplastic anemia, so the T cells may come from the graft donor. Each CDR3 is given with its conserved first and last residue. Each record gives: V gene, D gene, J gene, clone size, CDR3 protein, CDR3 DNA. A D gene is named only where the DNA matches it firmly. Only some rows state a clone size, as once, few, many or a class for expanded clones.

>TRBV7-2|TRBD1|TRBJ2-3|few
CASSLGLGQGAQDTQYF
TGTGCCAGCAGCCTGGGTTTGGGGCAGGGGGCGCAAGATACGCAGTATTTT
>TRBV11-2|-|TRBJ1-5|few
CASSSPGQGSLPGNQPQHF
TGTGCCAGCAGCTCACCCGGGCAGGGTTCGCTTCCCGGCAATCAGCCCCAGCATTTT
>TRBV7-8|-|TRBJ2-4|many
CASSSILAKNIQYF
TGTGCCAGCAGCTCCATCCTAGCCAAAAACATTCAGTACTTC
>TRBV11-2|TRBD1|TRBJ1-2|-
CASSPWWTGLTSRYGYTF
TGTGCCAGCAGCCCGTGGTGGACAGGCCTCACCTCCCGTTATGGCTACACCTTC
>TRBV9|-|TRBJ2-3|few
CASSGLRSYTQYF
TGTGCCAGCAGCGGGTTGAGGTCATATACGCAGTATTTT
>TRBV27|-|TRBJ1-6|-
CASSNAWTYNSPLHF
TGTGCCAGCAGTAACGCATGGACCTATAATTCACCCCTCCACTTT
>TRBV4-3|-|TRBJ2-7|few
CASSQDRQSYEQYF
TGCGCCAGCAGCCAAGATCGGCAGTCCTACGAGCAGTACTTC
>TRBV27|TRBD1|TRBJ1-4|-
CASSSRTGGAEKLFF
TGTGCCAGCAGTTCCCGGACAGGGGGCGCAGAAAAACTGTTTTTT
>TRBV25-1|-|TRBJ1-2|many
CASSGVDSVPANYGYTF
TGTGCCAGCAGTGGGGTGGACAGTGTCCCAGCTAACTATGGCTACACCTTC
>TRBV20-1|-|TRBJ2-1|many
CSARSGQKVAGEQFF
TGCAGTGCTAGGAGCGGTCAAAAGGTAGCTGGTGAGCAGTTCTTC
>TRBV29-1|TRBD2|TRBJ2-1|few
CSVAGGTYNEQFF
TGCAGCGTGGCGGGGGGGACGTACAATGAGCAGTTCTTC
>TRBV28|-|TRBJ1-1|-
CASSWEGVNTEAFF
TGTGCCAGCAGTTGGGAGGGGGTGAACACTGAAGCTTTCTTT
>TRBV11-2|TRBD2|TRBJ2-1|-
CASSFQAGGIEQFF
TGTGCCAGCAGCTTCCAAGCGGGAGGGATTGAGCAGTTCTTC
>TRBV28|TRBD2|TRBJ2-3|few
CASSDDLLWREVRADTQYF
TGTGCCAGCAGCGACGACCTCTTGTGGCGGGAGGTGAGGGCAGATACGCAGTATTTT
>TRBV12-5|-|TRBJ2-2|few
CASGLVLVGEGGELFF
TGTGCTAGTGGTTTGGTACTGGTAGGGGAAGGCGGGGAGCTGTTTTTT
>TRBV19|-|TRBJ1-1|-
CASSMIYANTEAFF
TGTGCCAGTAGTATGATTTACGCGAACACTGAAGCTTTCTTT
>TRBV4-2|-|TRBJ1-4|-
CASSQDSSWRGGLGKLFF
TGTGCCAGCAGCCAAGATTCAAGTTGGAGAGGGGGATTAGGAAAACTGTTTTTT
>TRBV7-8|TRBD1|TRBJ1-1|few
CASSPGRGTGVEAFF
TGTGCCAGCAGCCCCGGGAGGGGCACAGGGGTTGAAGCTTTCTTT
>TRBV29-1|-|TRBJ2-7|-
CSVGELAYEQYF
TGCAGCGTTGGGGAACTAGCCTACGAGCAGTACTTC
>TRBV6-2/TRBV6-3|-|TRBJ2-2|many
CASTPDTNTGELFF
TGTGCCAGCACCCCGGATACTAACACCGGGGAGCTGTTTTTT
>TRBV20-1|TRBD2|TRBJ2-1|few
CSARGGLAYYNEQFF
TGCAGTGCTAGAGGGGGACTAGCGTATTACAATGAGCAGTTCTTC
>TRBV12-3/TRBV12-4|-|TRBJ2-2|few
CASSQSPGAGTGELFF
TGTGCCAGCAGTCAAAGCCCGGGGGCGGGTACCGGGGAGCTGTTTTTT
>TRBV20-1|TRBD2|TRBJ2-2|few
CSARRESGTGELFF
TGCAGTGCAAGGCGGGAGAGCGGCACCGGGGAGCTGTTTTTT
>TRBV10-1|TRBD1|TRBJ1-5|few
CASSLNRGGNQPQHF
TGCGCCAGCAGTCTTAACAGGGGAGGCAATCAGCCCCAGCATTTT
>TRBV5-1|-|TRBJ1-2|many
CASSLVGSTANYGYTF
TGCGCCAGCAGCTTGGTGGGCAGCACAGCTAACTATGGCTACACCTTC
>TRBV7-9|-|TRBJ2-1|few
CASSPGEREQFF
TGTGCCAGCAGCCCTGGCGAAAGGGAGCAGTTCTTC
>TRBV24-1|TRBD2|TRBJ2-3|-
CATSLRLAGGAQYF
TGTGCCACCAGCCTCAGACTAGCGGGAGGTGCGCAGTATTTT
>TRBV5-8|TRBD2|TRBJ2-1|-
CASSYSGNYHNEQFF
TGTGCCAGCAGCTATAGCGGGAATTACCACAATGAGCAGTTCTTC
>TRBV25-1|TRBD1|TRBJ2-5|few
CASFQTGGETQYF
TGTGCCAGTTTCCAGACAGGGGGGGAGACCCAGTACTTC
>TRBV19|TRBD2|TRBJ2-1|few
CASRLAGGQFF
TGTGCCAGCCGACTAGCGGGAGGGCAGTTCTTC
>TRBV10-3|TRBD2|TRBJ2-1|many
CAITGRAVDEQFF
TGTGCCATCACCGGGAGGGCCGTCGATGAGCAGTTCTTC